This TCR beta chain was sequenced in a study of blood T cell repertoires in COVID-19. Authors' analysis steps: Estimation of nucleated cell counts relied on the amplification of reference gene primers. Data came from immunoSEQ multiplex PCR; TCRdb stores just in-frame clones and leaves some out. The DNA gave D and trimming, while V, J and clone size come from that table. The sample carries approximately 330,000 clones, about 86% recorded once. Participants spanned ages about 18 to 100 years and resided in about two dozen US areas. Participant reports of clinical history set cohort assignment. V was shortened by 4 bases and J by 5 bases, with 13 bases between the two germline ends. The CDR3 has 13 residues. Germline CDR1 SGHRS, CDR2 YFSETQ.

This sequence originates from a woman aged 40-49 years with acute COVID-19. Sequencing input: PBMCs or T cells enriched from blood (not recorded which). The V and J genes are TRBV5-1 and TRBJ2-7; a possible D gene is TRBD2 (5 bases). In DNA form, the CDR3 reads TGCGCCAGCAGCCTCGGGAAGTCTCACGAGCAGTACTTC. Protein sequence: CASSLGKSHEQYF.